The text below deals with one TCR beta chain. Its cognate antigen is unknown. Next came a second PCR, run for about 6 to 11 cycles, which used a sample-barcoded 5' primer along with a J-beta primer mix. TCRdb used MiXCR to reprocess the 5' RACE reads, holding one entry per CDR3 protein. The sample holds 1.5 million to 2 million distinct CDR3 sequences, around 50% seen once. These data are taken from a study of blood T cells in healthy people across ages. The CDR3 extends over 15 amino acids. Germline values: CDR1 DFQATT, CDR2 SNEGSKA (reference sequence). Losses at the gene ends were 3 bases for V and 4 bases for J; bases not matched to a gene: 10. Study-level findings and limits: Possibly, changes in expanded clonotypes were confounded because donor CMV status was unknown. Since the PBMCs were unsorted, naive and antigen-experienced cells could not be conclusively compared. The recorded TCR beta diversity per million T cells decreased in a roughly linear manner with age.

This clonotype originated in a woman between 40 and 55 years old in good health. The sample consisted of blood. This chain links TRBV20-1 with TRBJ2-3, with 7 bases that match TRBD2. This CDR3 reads CSARRLEAGPDTQYF. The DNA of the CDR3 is TGCAGTGCTAGGCGCTTAGAAGCGGGGCCAGATACGCAGTATTTT.